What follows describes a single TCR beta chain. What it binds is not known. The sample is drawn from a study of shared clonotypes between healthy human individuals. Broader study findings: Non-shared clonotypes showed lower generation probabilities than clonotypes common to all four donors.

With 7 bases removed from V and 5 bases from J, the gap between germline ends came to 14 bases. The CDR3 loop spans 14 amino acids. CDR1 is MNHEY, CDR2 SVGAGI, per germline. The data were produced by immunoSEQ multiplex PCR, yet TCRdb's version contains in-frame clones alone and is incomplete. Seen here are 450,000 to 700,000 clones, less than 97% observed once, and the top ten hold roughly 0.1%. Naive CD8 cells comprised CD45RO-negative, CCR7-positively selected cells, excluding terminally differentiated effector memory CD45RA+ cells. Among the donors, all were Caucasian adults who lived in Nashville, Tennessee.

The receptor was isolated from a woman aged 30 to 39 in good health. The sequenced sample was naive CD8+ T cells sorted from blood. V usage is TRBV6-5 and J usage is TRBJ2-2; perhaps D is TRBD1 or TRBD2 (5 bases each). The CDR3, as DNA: TGTGCCAGCATGTGGGGGAAAAAGACCGGGGAGCTGTTTTTT. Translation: CASMWGKKTGELFF.